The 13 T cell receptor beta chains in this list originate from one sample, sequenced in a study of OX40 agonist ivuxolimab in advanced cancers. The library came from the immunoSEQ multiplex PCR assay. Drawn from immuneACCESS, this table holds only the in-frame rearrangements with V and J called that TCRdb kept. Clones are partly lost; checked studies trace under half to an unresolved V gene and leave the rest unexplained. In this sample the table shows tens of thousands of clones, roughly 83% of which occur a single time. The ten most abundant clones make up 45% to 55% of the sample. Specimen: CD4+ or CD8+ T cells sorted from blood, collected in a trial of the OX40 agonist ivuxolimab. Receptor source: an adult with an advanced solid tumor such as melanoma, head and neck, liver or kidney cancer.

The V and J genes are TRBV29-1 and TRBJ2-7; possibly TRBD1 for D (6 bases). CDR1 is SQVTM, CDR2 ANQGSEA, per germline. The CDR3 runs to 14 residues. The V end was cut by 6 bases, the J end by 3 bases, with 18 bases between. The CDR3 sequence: CSVFSPDSVYEQYF. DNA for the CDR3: TGCAGCGTCTTCAGCCCGGACAGTGTCTACGAGCAGTACTTC.

CDR3 amino acids: CASSAQGSTPYGYTF. The CDR3 coding sequence is TGTGCCAGCAGTGCCCAGGGCAGCACACCCTATGGCTACACCTTC. V gene TRBV25-1 combines with J gene TRBJ1-2, with D maybe TRBD1 (5 bases). CDR3 length: 15 amino acids. V shed 4 bases and J shed 4 bases, with 16 bases lying between them. Germline V gene data show CDR1 as MGHDK and CDR2 as SYGVNS.

The CDR3 nucleotides read TGTGCCAGCAGTTTATTGGGACAGGGGGCGCAAGATGAGCAGTTCTTC. It specifies CASSLLGQGAQDEQFF. The chain employs TRBV28 and TRBJ2-1; 12 bases agree with TRBD1. The germline gives CDR1 MDHEN, CDR2 SYDVKM. V lost 1 base to trimming and J lost 8 bases; unmatched junction nucleotides: 6. The CDR3 is 16 amino acids.

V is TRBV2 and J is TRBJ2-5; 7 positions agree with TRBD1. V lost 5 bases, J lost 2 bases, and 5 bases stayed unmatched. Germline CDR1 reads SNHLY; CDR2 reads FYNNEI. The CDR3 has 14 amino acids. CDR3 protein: CASSWTGRQETQYF. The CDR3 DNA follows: TGTGCCAGCAGTTGGACAGGACGTCAAGAGACCCAGTACTTC.

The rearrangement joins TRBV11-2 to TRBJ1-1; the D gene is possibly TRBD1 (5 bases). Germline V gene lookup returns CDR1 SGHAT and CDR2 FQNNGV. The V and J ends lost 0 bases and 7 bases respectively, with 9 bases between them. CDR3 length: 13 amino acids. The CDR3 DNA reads TGTGCCAGCAGCTTAGAGGGGGGATTTGAAGCTTTCTTT. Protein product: CASSLEGGFEAFF.

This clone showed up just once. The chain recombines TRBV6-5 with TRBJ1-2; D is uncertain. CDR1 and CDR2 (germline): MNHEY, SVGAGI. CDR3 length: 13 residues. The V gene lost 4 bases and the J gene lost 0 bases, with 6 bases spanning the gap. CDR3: CASSLSANYGYTF. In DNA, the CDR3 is TGTGCCAGCAGTTTGTCAGCTAACTATGGCTACACCTTC.

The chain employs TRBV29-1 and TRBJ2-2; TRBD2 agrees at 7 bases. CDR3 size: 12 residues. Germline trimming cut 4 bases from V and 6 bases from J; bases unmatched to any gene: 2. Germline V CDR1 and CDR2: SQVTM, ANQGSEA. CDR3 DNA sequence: TGCAGCGTTGGGGGAGGGGCCGGGGAGCTGTTTTTT. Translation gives CSVGGGAGELFF.

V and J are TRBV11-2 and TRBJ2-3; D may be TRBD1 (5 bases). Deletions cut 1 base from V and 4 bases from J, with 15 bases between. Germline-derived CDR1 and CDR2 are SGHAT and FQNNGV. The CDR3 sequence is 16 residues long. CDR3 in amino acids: CASSLGAGVGADTQYF. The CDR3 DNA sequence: TGTGCCAGCAGCTTAGGGGCTGGGGTAGGGGCAGATACGCAGTATTTT.

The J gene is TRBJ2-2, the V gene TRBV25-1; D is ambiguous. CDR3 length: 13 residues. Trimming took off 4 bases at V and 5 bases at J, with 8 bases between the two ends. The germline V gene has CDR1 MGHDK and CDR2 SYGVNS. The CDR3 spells CASSAGVTGELFF. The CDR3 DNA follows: TGTGCCAGCAGTGCAGGAGTAACCGGGGAGCTGTTTTTT.

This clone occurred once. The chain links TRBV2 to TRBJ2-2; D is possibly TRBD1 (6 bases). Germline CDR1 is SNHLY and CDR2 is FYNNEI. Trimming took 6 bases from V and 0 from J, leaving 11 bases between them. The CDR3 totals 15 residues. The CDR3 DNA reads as TGTGCCAGCAGGGGAACAGGGTCGAACACCGGGGAGCTGTTTTTT. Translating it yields CASRGTGSNTGELFF. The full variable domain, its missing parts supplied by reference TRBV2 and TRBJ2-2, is EPEVTQTPSHQVTQMGQEVILRCVPISNHLYFYWYRQILGQKVEFLVSFYNNEISEKSEIFDDQFSVERPDGSNFTLKIRSTKLEDSAMYFCASRGTGSNTGELFFGEGSRLTVL.

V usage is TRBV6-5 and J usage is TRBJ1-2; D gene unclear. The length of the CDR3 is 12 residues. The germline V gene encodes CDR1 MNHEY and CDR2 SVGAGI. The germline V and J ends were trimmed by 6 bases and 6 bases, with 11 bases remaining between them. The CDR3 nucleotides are TGTGCCAGCAGCCTAGGTACAGATGGCTACACCTTC. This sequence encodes CASSLGTDGYTF.

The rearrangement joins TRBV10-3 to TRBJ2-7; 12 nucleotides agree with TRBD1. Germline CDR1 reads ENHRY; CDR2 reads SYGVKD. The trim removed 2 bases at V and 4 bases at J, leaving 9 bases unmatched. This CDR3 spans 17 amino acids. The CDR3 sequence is CAISEPSGQGAWYEQYF. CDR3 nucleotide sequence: TGTGCCATCAGTGAGCCCTCGGGACAGGGGGCTTGGTACGAGCAGTACTTC.

CDR3 protein: CASKTAANTEAFF. The CDR3 nucleotides are TGTGCCAGTAAGACAGCCGCGAACACTGAAGCTTTCTTT. This chain connects TRBV19 to TRBJ1-1; D is possibly TRBD1 (5 bases). Germline V CDR1 and CDR2: LNHDA, SQIVND (reference sequence). The CDR3 sequence is 13 residues long. V shed 7 bases and J shed 1 base, with 10 bases lying between them.